The 17 T cell receptor beta chains given below trace back to one sample, sequenced in a study of blood T cell repertoires in COVID-19 (dated by TCRdb to 2018 to 2021). The library came from the immunoSEQ multiplex PCR assay. The source is immuneACCESS, and TCRdb retained only in-frame sequences with V and J called. Part of the clones is not carried over; for the studies checked, unresolved V genes explain less than half of this, and the remainder is unexplained. The sample table records 91,000 or so clones; around 90% of these occur just once. The ten largest clones capture roughly 3.9% of the sample. Sequenced input: peripheral blood. These receptors all come from a woman aged 45-59 years in a cohort sampled during active COVID-19.

This clone has only one observation. One junction end disagrees with the germline gene, perhaps due to a read error. V usage is TRBV13 and J usage is TRBJ2-2, with 9 bases identical to TRBD2. CDR1 is PRHDT and CDR2 is FYEKMQ in the germline V gene (reference sequence). The CDR3 consists of 14 residues. The CDR3 is CASRLAGDTGELFF. CDR3 DNA: TGTGCCAGCAGATTAGCGGGAGATACCGGGGAGCTGTTTTTT.

The CDR3, as DNA: TGTGCCAGCACCAGGGGCTCCTATAATTCACCCCTCCACTTT. Translation: CASTRGSYNSPLHF. The chain couples TRBV2 to TRBJ1-6, with a weak D call TRBD1 (6 bases). Looked up from germline, CDR1 is SNHLY and CDR2 is FYNNEI. The ends were cut back, 7 bases at V and 0 bases at J, with 7 bases in the middle. This CDR3 has 14 amino acids.

This chain connects TRBV5-1 to TRBJ2-1; weak D call: TRBD1 (6 bases). Germline V gene lookup returns CDR1 SGHRS and CDR2 YFSETQ. The ends were cut back, 0 bases at V and 0 bases at J, with 13 bases in the middle. The CDR3 is 17 amino acids. This CDR3 reads CASSLGFGQISYNEQFF. The CDR3 DNA reads TGCGCCAGCAGCTTGGGTTTCGGACAGATCTCCTACAATGAGCAGTTCTTC.

The chain uses TRBV27 and TRBJ2-3, with 9 bases that match TRBD2. Germline trimming cut 6 bases from V and 3 bases from J; bases unmatched to any gene: 10. CDR3 length: 16 residues. Germline CDR1 is MNHEY and CDR2 is SMNVEV (reference sequence). The CDR3 bases are TGTGCCAGCAGCCCGTTGCGGGGGGGGCTTACAGATACGCAGTATTTT. This translates into CASSPLRGGLTDTQYF.

This clone came up a few times. The rearrangement links TRBV19 to TRBJ1-2, with D tentatively TRBD1 (6 bases). Trimming took 4 bases from V and 1 from J, leaving 19 bases between them. The CDR3 spans 17 residues. Germline CDR1 is LNHDA and CDR2 is SQIVND (reference sequence). The CDR3 region has the DNA TGTGCCAGTAGTAATAGACAGGTTCAGACATTTAACTATGGCTACACCTTC. The encoded protein is CASSNRQVQTFNYGYTF.

The genes are TRBV9 and TRBJ1-1; D is undetermined. Trimming cost V 0 bases and J 1 base, with 10 bases left between them. The CDR3 totals 15 residues. The germline CDR1 and CDR2 sequences are SGDLS and YYNGEE. CDR3 coding DNA: TGTGCCAGCAGCGTAGTGGTAACGGGGAACACTGAAGCTTTCTTT. The encoded protein is CASSVVVTGNTEAFF. Looking up the rest from reference TRBV9 and TRBJ1-1 gives the full variable domain: DSGVTQTPKHLITATGQRVTLRCSPRSGDLSVYWYQQSLDQGLQFLIQYYNGEERAKGNILERFSAQQFPDLHSELNLSSLELGDSALYFCASSVVVTGNTEAFFGQGTRLTVV.

The chain couples TRBV2 to TRBJ1-3; D not resolved. CDR3 length equals 12 residues. CDR1 SNHLY and CDR2 FYNNEI come from the germline V gene. V was clipped by 5 bases and J by 4 bases, with 6 bases between them. CDR3 bases: TGTGCCAGCAGTTACTCCGGAAACACCATATATTTT. Its protein is CASSYSGNTIYF.

The V and J genes are TRBV19 and TRBJ1-3, with 8 positions matching TRBD1. The CDR3 runs to 15 residues. V gave up 6 bases and J gave up 4 bases; unmatched junction bases: 8. Germline V gives CDR1 LNHDA, CDR2 SQIVND (reference sequence). CDR3 DNA sequence: TGTGCCAGTAGCAATCCAGGGGGCGGCGGAAACACCATATATTTT. Its translation: CASSNPGGGGNTIYF.

The J gene is TRBJ2-7, the V gene TRBV3-1 (or the pseudogene TRBV3-2); TRBD2 matches 9 bases. This CDR3 has 21 residues. Unmatched junction bases numbered 25, after V lost 5 bases and J lost 2 bases. Germline loops: CDR1 LGHDT, CDR2 YNNKEL (reference sequence). CDR3 bases: TGTGCCAGCAGCGCCCACAGGGTACTTGGGGCTAGCGGGATTGGACCCTACGAGCAGTACTTC. Protein: CASSAHRVLGASGIGPYEQYF.

The chain carries TRBV7-9 and TRBJ2-7, with D possibly TRBD1 on 6 matching bases. The germline V gene encodes CDR1 SEHNR and CDR2 FQNEAQ (reference sequence). Trimming took off 4 bases at V and 3 bases at J, with 19 bases between the two ends. The CDR3 contains 16 residues. The CDR3 coding sequence is TGTGCCAGCAGCTCCTTCGGATCAGGGGCCGTCTACGAGCAGTACTTC. It yields the protein CASSSFGSGAVYEQYF.

The chain uses TRBV3-1 (or the pseudogene TRBV3-2) and TRBJ2-7; TRBD2 might be the D (8 bases). V was shortened by 1 base and J by 5 bases, with 15 bases between the two germline ends. The CDR3 is 15 amino acids. Germline V gene sequence: CDR1 LGHDT, CDR2 YNNKEL (reference sequence). This CDR3 is CASSQGGLGGHEQYF. CDR3 nucleotide sequence: TGTGCCAGCAGCCAAGGGGGACTAGGGGGCCACGAGCAGTACTTC.

The V gene is TRBV19, the J gene TRBJ1-5; D remains ambiguous. The V end was cut by 3 bases, the J end by 5 bases, with 8 bases between. The CDR3 sequence is 13 residues long. Looked up from germline, CDR1 is LNHDA and CDR2 is SQIVND (reference sequence). The CDR3 coding sequence is TGTGCCAGTAGTATTGGCAGGTATCAGCCCCAGCATTTT. Protein: CASSIGRYQPQHF.

The chain has TRBV9 and TRBJ2-2, with a tentative D call TRBD1 (6 bases). The germline V gene has CDR1 SGDLS and CDR2 YYNGEE. V was pared by 3 bases and J by 6 bases, with 15 bases between. The CDR3 extends over 15 amino acids. The CDR3 reads CASSGASGVAGELFF. The CDR3 DNA sequence: TGTGCCAGCAGCGGGGCTTCAGGGGTTGCCGGGGAGCTGTTTTTT.

The rearrangement links TRBV28 to TRBJ1-5; a weak D match, TRBD1 (6 bases). Trimming shortened V by 3 bases and J by 0 bases, and 12 bases separated the two germline ends. The CDR3 runs 16 residues. Germline lookup yields CDR1 MDHEN and CDR2 SYDVKM. As DNA, the CDR3 is TGTGCCAGCAGTTTTCTGGGGGCAGGTAGCAATCAGCCCCAGCATTTT. It is translated as CASSFLGAGSNQPQHF. The full variable domain, with the rest looked up from reference TRBV28 and TRBJ1-5, is DVKVTQSSRYLVKRTGEKVFLECVQDMDHENMFWYRQDPGLGLRLIYFSYDVKMKEKGDIPEGYSVSREKKERFSLILESASTNQTSMYLCASSFLGAGSNQPQHFGDGTRLSIL.

This chain's CDR3 is CASSQASGGLDEQFF. The CDR3 nucleotides read TGTGCCAGCAGCCAAGCCAGCGGGGGGCTAGATGAGCAGTTCTTC. The V gene is TRBV4-2, the J gene TRBJ2-1, with 9 positions matching TRBD2. CDR1 and CDR2 from the germline V gene are LGHNA and YNFKEQ. V lost 1 base to trimming and J lost 8 bases; unmatched junction nucleotides: 6. The CDR3 spans 15 residues.

The chain joins TRBV2 to TRBJ2-2; maybe TRBD2 (6 bases). Trimming took off 6 bases at V and 2 bases at J, with 13 bases between the two ends. Germline V gene lookup returns CDR1 SNHLY and CDR2 FYNNEI. CDR3 length: 15 residues. CDR3 DNA sequence: TGTGCCAGCAGCCGTGGGACTTCCAACACCGGGGAGCTGTTTTTT. It specifies CASSRGTSNTGELFF.

This clone has just a few counts. The chain couples TRBV12-5 to TRBJ1-5, with 9 bases matching TRBD1. CDR1 and CDR2 from the germline V gene are LGHNT and FRNRAP. V was clipped by 4 bases and J by 7 bases; unmatched bases: 5. The CDR3 totals 14 residues. CDR3 amino acids: CASGYTGGRQPQHF. For the CDR3, the DNA is TGTGCTAGTGGTTACACAGGGGGCAGGCAGCCCCAGCATTTT.